This passage covers 27 T cell receptor beta chains from one sample sequenced in a study of beta chain features in type 1 diabetes. Reverse transcribing all isolated RNA meant expressed TCRB transcripts were sequenced. Profiling relied on immunoSEQ multiplex PCR, and the TCRdb table lists in-frame clones only, not all of them. The table shows around 500,000 clones, with roughly 10% occurring only once. Sequencing was done on a sample of naive CD4+ T cells from blood. Receptors were obtained from a woman younger than 35 in good health.

V is TRBV19 and J is TRBJ2-5; D perhaps matches TRBD1 (6 bases). This CDR3 has 11 residues. Trimming took off 3 bases at V and 12 bases at J, with 11 bases between the two ends. CDR1 is LNHDA and CDR2 is SQIVND in the germline V gene (reference sequence). The CDR3 nucleotides are TGTGCCAGTAGTATCGGACAGTTAAAGTACTTC. The encoded protein is CASSIGQLKYF. Based on the CDR3 plus reference TRBV19 and TRBJ2-5, the full variable domain is DGGITQSPKYLFRKEGQNVTLSCEQNLNHDAMYWYRQDPGQGLRLIYYSQIVNDFQKGDIAEGYSVSREKKESFPLTVTSAQKNPTAFYLCASSIGQLKYFGPGTRLLVL.

The chain joins TRBV7-3 to TRBJ1-2, with TRBD1 matching over 9 bases. The germline gives CDR1 SGHTA, CDR2 FQGTGA. There are 15 residues in the CDR3. After removal of 1 base from V and 3 bases from J, the junction contained 3 bases not matched to a gene. This CDR3 is CASSLMGQGDYGYTF. Here the CDR3 DNA reads TGTGCCAGCAGCTTAATGGGACAGGGAGACTATGGCTACACCTTC.

This clone was seen more than once but under ten times. The J gene is TRBJ1-6, the V gene TRBV10-3, with a tentative D call TRBD1 (5 bases). Between the trimmed V and J ends, which lost 6 bases and 8 bases, there was a span of 14 bases. CDR1 is ENHRY and CDR2 is SYGVKD in the germline V gene. This CDR3 contains 14 residues. CDR3 DNA sequence: TGTGCCATCAGGGGGCAGCTTTTGGATTCACCCCTCCACTTT. Translation: CAIRGQLLDSPLHF.

This clone was counted only a few times. This chain connects TRBV5-4 to TRBJ2-3, with D perhaps TRBD2 (6 bases). This CDR3 has 15 amino acids. V was trimmed by 1 base and J by 0 bases, leaving 9 bases between them. Germline V gives CDR1 SGHNT, CDR2 YYREEE (reference sequence). DNA of the CDR3: TGTGCCAGCAGCTTGTCTAGCGCGAGCACAGATACGCAGTATTTT. Protein: CASSLSSASTDTQYF.

This clone was seen only a few times. This same CDR3 is encoded by further DNA sequences in the sample. DNA of the CDR3: TGTGCCAGCAGCGTCGGGACTAGCGGGAGAGAGACCCAGTACTTC. This translates into CASSVGTSGRETQYF. The chain uses TRBV9 and TRBJ2-5, with 14 bases identical to TRBD2. Per germline, CDR1 SGDLS and CDR2 YYNGEE. J gave up 4 bases and V 2 bases, and 1 base lay outside the gene matches. The CDR3 is 15 amino acids. The full variable domain, rest sourced from reference TRBV9 and TRBJ2-5, is DSGVTQTPKHLITATGQRVTLRCSPRSGDLSVYWYQQSLDQGLQFLIQYYNGEERAKGNILERFSAQQFPDLHSELNLSSLELGDSALYFCASSVGTSGRETQYFGPGTRLLVL.

This clone was detected a few times. The chain combines TRBV9 with TRBJ1-1; no reliable D call. In germline, CDR1 is SGDLS, CDR2 YYNGEE. This CDR3 spans 15 amino acids. V was clipped by 0 bases and J by 4 bases, with 13 bases between them. CDR3 DNA sequence: TGTGCCAGCAGCGTAGCTGGGGTTTTGGGCACTGAAGCTTTCTTT. It encodes CASSVAGVLGTEAFF.

J is TRBJ2-1 and V is TRBV4-2; TRBD2 matches at 7 bases. Germline V gene lookup returns CDR1 LGHNA and CDR2 YNFKEQ. V dropped 0 bases and J dropped 6; count of bases not matched to a gene: 17. The CDR3 runs 19 residues. The CDR3 is CASSQEWTAIAGGLNEQFF. The CDR3, as DNA: TGTGCCAGCAGCCAAGAGTGGACGGCAATAGCGGGCGGGCTCAATGAGCAGTTCTTC.

This clone has just a few counts. V usage is TRBV5-4 and J usage is TRBJ2-2; TRBD1 aligns across 7 bases. The CDR3 spans 14 residues. Germline V gives CDR1 SGHNT, CDR2 YYREEE (reference sequence). V lost 4 bases and J lost 0; bases outside the gene matches: 0. CDR3 in amino acids: CASSGTANTGELFF. CDR3 in DNA: TGTGCCAGCAGCGGGACAGCGAACACCGGGGAGCTGTTTTTT.

This chain joins TRBV14 and TRBJ1-2, with D possibly being TRBD1 (5 bases). V was trimmed by 1 base and J by 1 base, leaving 16 bases between them. This CDR3 is 17 amino acids long. The germline gives CDR1 SGHDN, CDR2 FVKESK. The CDR3: CASSQARVGTFNYGYTF. CDR3 nucleotides: TGTGCCAGCAGCCAAGCTAGGGTGGGGACCTTTAACTATGGCTACACCTTC. Full variable domain (outside the CDR3, taken from reference TRBV14 and TRBJ1-2): EAGVTQFPSHSVIEKGQTVTLRCDPISGHDNLYWYRRVMGKEIKFLLHFVKESKQDESGMPNNRFLAERTGGTYSTLKVQPAELEDSGVYFCASSQARVGTFNYGYTFGSGTRLTVV.

This clone was counted between two and nine times. The chain carries TRBV7-8 and TRBJ2-7; D unclear. V shed 1 base and J shed 3 bases, with 10 bases lying between them. This CDR3 contains 14 residues. Germline V gene sequence: CDR1 SGHVS, CDR2 FQNEAQ. CDR3 in amino acids: CASSLEGGHYEQYV. CDR3 DNA: TGTGCCAGCAGCTTAGAGGGTGGCCACTACGAGCAGTACGTC.

In this sample, this clone turned up a few times. The rearrangement uses TRBV29-1 and TRBJ2-2; D is possibly TRBD1 or TRBD2 (5 bases each). V lost 4 bases, J lost 8 bases, and 11 bases lay in between. Germline V gene sequence: CDR1 SQVTM, CDR2 ANQGSEA. There are 12 residues in the CDR3. The CDR3 sequence: CSVGDPGGELFF. Here the CDR3 DNA reads TGCAGCGTTGGGGACCCCGGGGGGGAGCTGTTTTTT.

This clone was detected a few times. The rearrangement links TRBV10-3 to TRBJ2-7; possibly TRBD2 for D (6 bases). Germline lookup yields CDR1 ENHRY and CDR2 SYGVKD. V was pared by 3 bases and J by 1 base, with 13 bases between. The CDR3 has 15 residues. The CDR3 region is CAISDGLRGSYEQYV. The CDR3, as DNA: TGTGCCATCAGTGATGGATTACGGGGGTCCTACGAGCAGTACGTC.

This clone was recorded a few times. The gene calls are TRBV13 and TRBJ2-1, with D maybe TRBD2 (6 bases). V was trimmed by 4 bases and J by 9 bases, leaving 16 bases between them. CDR1 and CDR2 from the germline V gene are PRHDT and FYEKMQ (reference sequence). CDR3 length equals 14 residues. Written as DNA, the CDR3 is TGTGCCAGCAGCTCTTCGGGACTCCTCGCTGAGCAGTTCTTC. Protein product: CASSSSGLLAEQFF.

The chain is built from TRBV10-3 and TRBJ2-1; D might be TRBD1 or TRBD2, each matching 5 bases. Looked up from germline, CDR1 is ENHRY and CDR2 is SYGVKD. Trimming stripped 4 bases from V and 3 bases from J, with 13 bases between. This CDR3 comprises 15 residues. In DNA form, the CDR3 reads TGTGCCATCAGTGGGGGGTCACCGGACTACAATGAGCAGTTCTTC. This encodes CAISGGSPDYNEQFF.

This chain connects TRBV30 to TRBJ1-4, with D possibly TRBD1 on 5 matching bases. The V end lost 4 bases, the J end lost 3 bases, and 9 bases lay between the germline ends. CDR3 length equals 13 residues. Per the germline V gene, CDR1 is GTSNPN and CDR2 is SVGIG (reference sequence). The DNA of the CDR3 is TGTGCCTGGATGGGGGTACCTAATGAAAAACTGTTTTTT. It translates to CAWMGVPNEKLFF. Complete variable domain (other parts from reference TRBV30 and TRBJ1-4): SQTIHQWPATLVQPVGSPLSLECTVEGTSNPNLYWYRQAAGRGLQLLFYSVGIGQISSEVPQNLSASRPQDRQFILSSKKLLLSDSGFYLCAWMGVPNEKLFFGSGTQLSVL.

The gene calls are TRBV7-6 and TRBJ1-1; the D is unclear. Per the germline V gene, CDR1 is SGHVS and CDR2 is FNYEAQ. CDR3 length: 15 residues. Trimming took off 1 base at V and 0 bases at J, with 9 bases between the two ends. The CDR3 here is CASSLEWGLNTEAFF. DNA of the CDR3: TGTGCCAGCAGCTTAGAGTGGGGATTGAACACTGAAGCTTTCTTT.

This clone turned up a few times. The V call is TRBV28, the J call TRBJ1-6; no definite D call. Trimming pared 4 bases from V and 12 bases from J, leaving 10 bases between. Germline V gene sequence: CDR1 MDHEN, CDR2 SYDVKM. The CDR3 totals 12 residues. CDR3 sequence reads: CASSSQWKPLHF. The DNA of the CDR3 is TGTGCCAGCAGTTCTCAGTGGAAACCCCTCCACTTT.

The chain carries TRBV7-2 and TRBJ1-2; D gene uncertain. The CDR3 covers 14 residues. The V end was cut by 1 base, the J end by 3 bases, with 9 bases between. The germline V gene encodes CDR1 SGHTA and CDR2 FQGNSA. The CDR3 reads CASSLGMVYYGYTF. In DNA, the CDR3 is TGTGCCAGCAGCTTAGGGATGGTCTACTATGGCTACACCTTC.

This clone was observed a few times. The gene calls are TRBV27 and TRBJ1-5; D call uncertain. Between the trimmed V and J ends, which lost 5 bases and 7 bases, there was a span of 15 bases. This CDR3 spans 14 amino acids. CDR1 and CDR2 from the germline V gene are MNHEY and SMNVEV (reference sequence). CDR3 in amino acids: CASSGPGLGQPQHF. CDR3 nucleotides: TGTGCCAGCAGTGGGCCAGGTTTAGGACAGCCCCAGCATTTT.

The rearrangement links TRBV7-6 to TRBJ2-2; the D gene is possibly TRBD1 (6 bases). CDR1 is SGHVS and CDR2 is FNYEAQ in the germline V gene. This CDR3 is built from 14 residues. V was pared by 5 bases and J by 1 base, with 8 bases between. CDR3 DNA: TGTGCCAGCAGCCTGGACAGGAACACCGGGGAGCTGTTTTTT. This codes for CASSLDRNTGELFF. Full variable domain (rest looked up from reference TRBV7-6 and TRBJ2-2): GAGVSQSPRYKVTKRGQDVALRCDPISGHVSLYWYRQALGQGPEFLTYFNYEAQQDKSGLPNDRFSAERPEGSISTLTIQRTEQRDSAMYRCASSLDRNTGELFFGEGSRLTVL.

The table lists this clone with a few counts. The V gene is TRBV19, the J gene TRBJ2-2, with D maybe TRBD1 (5 bases). The CDR3 is 13 residues long. The germline gives CDR1 LNHDA, CDR2 SQIVND (reference sequence). With 3 bases removed from V and 5 bases from J, the gap between germline ends came to 7 bases. CDR3 sequence: CASSIRQTGELFF. The CDR3 DNA reads TGTGCCAGTAGTATTCGACAGACCGGGGAGCTGTTTTTT.

The chain recombines TRBV7-2 with TRBJ2-3; unclear D gene. Germline values: CDR1 SGHTA, CDR2 FQGNSA. Trimming took off 4 bases at V and 0 bases at J, with 5 bases between the two ends. The length of the CDR3 is 13 residues. The CDR3 here is CASSWRSTDTQYF. The CDR3 coding sequence is TGTGCCAGCAGCTGGCGCAGCACAGATACGCAGTATTTT.

The V and J genes are TRBV9 and TRBJ2-5, with a possible D match to TRBD2 (6 bases). The CDR3 extends over 18 amino acids. Germline V gene data show CDR1 as SGDLS and CDR2 as YYNGEE. V lost 2 bases, J lost 4 bases, and 24 bases lay in between. The CDR3 sequence is CASSVEPNSGPRGETQYF. The CDR3 DNA reads as TGTGCCAGCAGCGTCGAGCCTAATAGCGGTCCTCGTGGAGAGACCCAGTACTTC.

V gene TRBV10-3 combines with J gene TRBJ2-7; no clear D gene. V dropped 2 bases and J dropped 4 bases, with 6 bases sitting between them. The CDR3 covers 12 residues. Germline lookup yields CDR1 ENHRY and CDR2 SYGVKD. The CDR3: CAISEATYEQYV. The DNA of the CDR3 is TGTGCCATCAGTGAGGCGACTTACGAGCAGTACGTC.

In its sample, this clone was seen a few times. V is TRBV6-1 and J is TRBJ2-3, with D perhaps matching TRBD1 or TRBD2 (5 bases each). Germline CDR1 MNHNS, CDR2 SASEGT. The CDR3 has 13 residues. Between the trimmed V and J ends, which lost 5 bases and 1 base, there was a span of 7 bases. CDR3 in DNA: TGTGCCAGCAGTCTGGGGGGCACAGATACGCAGTATTTT. Amino acids: CASSLGGTDTQYF.

The chain joins TRBV2 to TRBJ2-2; unclear D gene. Trimming took 4 bases from V and 3 from J, leaving 12 bases between them. This CDR3 has 15 amino acids. Per germline, CDR1 SNHLY and CDR2 FYNNEI. The CDR3 DNA reads TGTGCCAGCAGTGGCTCCGGCTCCCACACCGGGGAGCTGTTTTTT. It is translated as CASSGSGSHTGELFF.

CDR3 residues: CASTWRRSGANVLTF. The CDR3 nucleotides are TGTGCCAGCACCTGGCGGAGATCTGGGGCCAACGTCCTGACTTTC. The chain couples TRBV7-9 to TRBJ2-6; D is ambiguous. The CDR3 has 15 amino acids. Per the germline V gene, CDR1 is SEHNR and CDR2 is FQNEAQ (reference sequence). Deletions cut 7 bases from V and 1 base from J, with 11 bases between.